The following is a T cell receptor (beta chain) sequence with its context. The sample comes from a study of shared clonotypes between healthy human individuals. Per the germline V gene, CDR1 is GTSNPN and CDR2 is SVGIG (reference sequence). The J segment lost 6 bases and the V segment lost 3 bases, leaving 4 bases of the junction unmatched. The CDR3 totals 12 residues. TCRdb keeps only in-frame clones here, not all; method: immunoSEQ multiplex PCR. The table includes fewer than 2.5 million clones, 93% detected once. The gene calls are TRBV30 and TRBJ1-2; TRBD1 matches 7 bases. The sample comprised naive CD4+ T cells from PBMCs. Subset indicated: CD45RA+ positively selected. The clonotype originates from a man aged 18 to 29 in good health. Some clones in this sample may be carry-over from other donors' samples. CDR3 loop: CAWSRDSDGYTF. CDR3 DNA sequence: TGTGCCTGGAGCCGGGACAGCGATGGCTACACCTTC. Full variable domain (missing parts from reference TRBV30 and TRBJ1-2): SQTIHQWPATLVQPVGSPLSLECTVEGTSNPNLYWYRQAAGRGLQLLFYSVGIGQISSEVPQNLSASRPQDRQFILSSKKLLLSDSGFYLCAWSRDSDGYTFGSGTRLTVV.